A single sample is the source of the 17 T cell receptor beta chains below, sequenced in a study of patients and donors after allogeneic stem cell transplantation. TCRdb called the RT-PCR reads again in MiXCR, with one record for every CDR3 protein. Among roughly 960,000 distinct CDR3 sequences listed, roughly 17% were seen once. The sequencing sample was made of blood, either unsorted or a sorted T cell fraction (not recorded which). The receptors shown here come from a human donor who was either an allogeneic HSCT recipient or a stem cell or donor lymphocyte infusion donor (not recorded which). It is not recorded whose cells these are; they may come from a transplant donor.

The V gene is TRBV7-3, the J gene TRBJ1-3; D is unclear. V was pared by 5 bases and J by 2 bases, with 7 bases between. Germline V gene lookup returns CDR1 SGHTA and CDR2 FQGTGA. The CDR3 totals 13 residues. CDR3 DNA sequence: TGTGCCAGCAGCCCCAAGCCTGGAAACACCATATATTTT. Its translation: CASSPKPGNTIYF.

The chain links TRBV12-3 or TRBV12-4 to TRBJ2-5; perhaps TRBD2 as D (6 bases). V lost 2 bases and J lost 5, with 9 bases in between. The CDR3 runs to 13 residues. The CDR3 sequence: CASSLMAGETQYF. DNA for the CDR3: TGTGCCAGCAGTTTAATGGCGGGGGAGACCCAGTACTTC.

The genes are TRBV7-8 and TRBJ2-1, with D perhaps given as TRBD1 or TRBD2 (7 bases each). V lost 8 bases to trimming and J lost 2 bases, with 22 bases between them. Germline CDR1 SGHVS, CDR2 FQNEAQ. There are 17 residues in the CDR3. The DNA for the CDR3 is TGTGCCAGCGGTAGGGTCAGGGGGGGAGAGGCCTACAATGAGCAGTTCTTC. Protein: CASGRVRGGEAYNEQFF.

The J gene is TRBJ1-6, the V gene TRBV24-1; D unresolved. V lost 7 bases to trimming and J lost 8 bases, with 14 bases between them. This CDR3 contains 14 residues. Germline assignment: CDR1 KGHDR and CDR2 SFDVKD. The CDR3 loop reads CATRADGVHSPLHF. CDR3 bases: TGTGCCACCAGGGCAGATGGCGTCCATTCACCCCTCCACTTT.

The chain recombines TRBV6-5 with TRBJ2-5; D possibly corresponds to TRBD2 (5 bases). Germline CDR1 is MNHEY and CDR2 is SVGAGI. V was clipped by 0 bases and J by 4 bases, with 12 bases between them. This CDR3 has 15 amino acids. CDR3 sequence (DNA): TGTGCCAGCAGTTACTCGACGGGGTCCCCAGAGACCCAGTACTTC. Its translation: CASSYSTGSPETQYF.

This clonotype came up many times. The CDR3 bases are TGCATGACCGCCACGGGGGGCATCGGCTATGGCTACACCTTC. This sequence encodes CMTATGGIGYGYTF. The chain combines TRBV20-1 with TRBJ1-2; maybe TRBD1 (6 bases). The V gene's germline CDR1 is DFQATT and CDR2 SNEGSKA (reference sequence). CDR3 length: 14 residues.

The chain couples TRBV12-3 or TRBV12-4 to TRBJ2-7; 11 bases align to TRBD2. The CDR3 totals 18 residues. The V and J ends lost 2 bases and 8 bases, in that order; junction bases with no gene match: 17. CDR3 sequence: CASSLRTSGWAVASKQYF. The CDR3 region has the DNA TGTGCCAGCAGTTTACGGACTAGCGGGTGGGCAGTCGCTAGTAAGCAGTACTTC.

This clonotype was seen only a few times. The CDR3 DNA is TGCGCCAGCAGCTTGGCGCAGCCGCCCTATGGCTACACCTTC. It specifies CASSLAQPPYGYTF. The J gene is TRBJ1-2, the V gene TRBV5-1, with unresolved D. V was trimmed by 0 bases and J by 4 bases, leaving 10 bases between them. Germline loops: CDR1 SGHRS, CDR2 YFSETQ. The CDR3 runs to 14 residues.

This clonotype has only a few counts. CDR3 sequence (DNA): TGTGCCAGCAGGCCGGGAGGCACCTACAATGAGCAGTTCTTC. Translated: CASRPGGTYNEQFF. The rearrangement links TRBV6-1 to TRBJ2-1, with TRBD2 matching over 7 bases. The CDR3 contains 14 residues. From germline, CDR1 is MNHNS and CDR2 SASEGT. V dropped 6 bases and J dropped 2; count of bases not matched to a gene: 4.

This clonotype has ten or more counts. The gene calls are TRBV12-3 or TRBV12-4 and TRBJ2-7; 7 positions match TRBD2. Trimming at V came to 1 base and at J to 6 bases, leaving 3 bases not matched to a gene. The CDR3 sequence is 13 residues long. The chain's CDR3 is CASSLGGSGEQYF. The CDR3 nucleotides are TGTGCCAGCAGTTTAGGCGGGAGTGGCGAGCAGTACTTC.

This clonotype is a singleton in its sample. The chain recombines TRBV29-1 with TRBJ2-1; D not resolved. CDR3 size: 13 residues. CDR1 and CDR2 from the germline V gene are SQVTM and ANQGSEA. V lost 5 bases and J lost 5, with 13 bases in between. CDR3 region: CSVKSMADNEQFF. The CDR3 bases are TGCAGCGTTAAGAGTATGGCCGACAATGAGCAGTTCTTC.

The sample holds a few counts of this clonotype. The chain combines TRBV9 with TRBJ1-3; D not certain. Trimming cost V 0 bases and J 0 bases, with 7 bases left between them. Germline V lookup: CDR1 SGDLS, CDR2 YYNGEE. This CDR3 contains 15 residues. CDR3 sequence reads: CASSVATSSGNTIYF. The CDR3 coding sequence is TGTGCCAGCAGCGTAGCTACCAGCTCTGGAAACACCATATATTTT.

This clonotype was recorded a few times. The V call is TRBV12-3 or TRBV12-4, the J call TRBJ2-7; D is unclear. The CDR3 sequence is 16 residues long. Trimming cost V 3 bases and J 4 bases, with 19 bases left between them. The CDR3: CASSFGRGGSLYEQYF. CDR3 bases: TGTGCCAGCAGTTTTGGGCGCGGTGGCAGCCTATACGAGCAGTACTTC.

The J gene is TRBJ1-1, the V gene TRBV7-9, with 8 bases aligning to TRBD1. The germline CDR1 and CDR2 sequences are SEHNR and FQNEAQ (reference sequence). There are 16 residues in the CDR3. V was clipped by 0 bases and J by 4 bases; unmatched bases: 7. The CDR3 sequence is CASSLASQGAGTEAFF. Here the CDR3 DNA reads TGTGCCAGCAGCTTAGCGTCTCAGGGGGCGGGCACTGAAGCTTTCTTT.

Here the CDR3 reads CASSASQGGGELFF. The DNA for the CDR3 is TGTGCCAGTAGTGCGTCCCAGGGCGGCGGGGAGCTGTTTTTT. J is TRBJ2-2 and V is TRBV19; possible D gene TRBD1, 5 bases. Per the germline V gene, CDR1 is LNHDA and CDR2 is SQIVND (reference sequence). This CDR3 has 14 amino acids. V lost 5 bases to trimming and J lost 7 bases, with 14 bases between them. The variable domain in full, completed from reference TRBV19 and TRBJ2-2, reads DGGITQSPKYLFRKEGQNVTLSCEQNLNHDAMYWYRQDPGQGLRLIYYSQIVNDFQKGDIAEGYSVSREKKESFPLTVTSAQKNPTAFYLCASSASQGGGELFFGEGSRLTVL.

J is TRBJ1-5 and V is TRBV12-3 or TRBV12-4, with 7 bases that match TRBD1. The CDR3 is 18 residues long. Germline trimming cut 5 bases from V and 0 bases from J; bases unmatched to any gene: 13. This CDR3 is CASSLSDRAASSNQPQHF. The CDR3 DNA reads TGTGCCAGCAGTCTCTCAGACAGGGCCGCTTCTAGCAATCAGCCCCAGCATTTT.

This sequence joins TRBV9 and TRBJ2-1, with 15 bases aligning to TRBD2. The germline gives CDR1 SGDLS, CDR2 YYNGEE. V gave up 3 bases and J gave up 8 bases; unmatched junction bases: 9. This CDR3 has 17 residues. This CDR3 reads CASSAAPGLAGGYEQFF. The CDR3 DNA follows: TGTGCCAGCAGCGCTGCCCCGGGACTAGCGGGAGGTTATGAGCAGTTCTTC.